This TCR beta chain was profiled in a study of cytomegalovirus exposure and HLA in healthy donors. With 60 Vbeta and 13 Jbeta primers, the PCR was carried out. Some clones are missing from TCRdb's copy, which holds only in-frame ones; the method was immunoSEQ multiplex PCR. The sample carries 85,000 to 120,000 clones, around 71% recorded once. CDR3 size: 14 residues. Trimming at V came to 1 base and at J to 6 bases, leaving 5 bases not matched to a gene. Germline assignment: CDR1 SGHTA and CDR2 FQGNSA. This clone was counted between two and nine times. The antigen is unknown. Study-level findings and limits: Equally common other TCR beta chains were less clonally expanded than HLA-associated ones, a later analysis found. TCR beta V- and J-gene trimming was later associated with a missense DCLRE1C variant.

This TCR derives from a boy younger than 18 in good health and CMV-seronegative. This sequence joins TRBV7-2 and TRBJ2-7, with 8 bases aligning to TRBD2. The source material was PBMCs. The CDR3 DNA reads TGTGCCAGCAGCTTAGAAGCGGGGGTACCCGAGCAGTACTTC. Translation: CASSLEAGVPEQYF.